Each of the 28 T cell receptor beta chains below was sequenced from the same sample in a study of tumor and adjacent non-tumor tissue in lung cancer. RNA was extracted from bulk tissue without any cell sorting. Distant lung tissue was collected more than 3 cm away from the tumor edge. The library came from three nested PCR rounds adapted from ARM-PCR protocols. Each CDR3 protein gets one entry after TCRdb re-called the multiplex PCR reads with MiXCR. The data show 80,000 to 130,000 distinct CDR3 sequences, more than 55% seen once. Material for sequencing was distant non-tumor lung tissue. These receptors were obtained from a man aged 25-45 years with non-small cell lung cancer.

Comment on this clonotype: No conserved phenylalanine or tryptophan is present at the end of the CDR3, so a read error is the likely explanation. The chain employs TRBV6-1 and TRBJ1-1; no clear D. Between the trimmed V and J ends, which lost 4 bases and 6 bases, there was a span of 12 bases. The CDR3 covers 13 residues. Germline-derived CDR1 and CDR2 are MNHNS and SASEGT. CDR3 in DNA: TGTGCCAGCAGTGGGAGACCGGGAGCTGAAGCTTTCTAT. Translation gives CASSGRPGAEAFY.

The rearrangement joins TRBV6-2 or TRBV6-3 to TRBJ1-5; D might be TRBD1 (5 bases). The germline V gene encodes CDR1 MNHEY and CDR2 SVGEGT. The CDR3 spans 14 residues. V was clipped by 6 bases and J by 0 bases, with 9 bases between them. CDR3 coding DNA: TGTGCCAGCAGAGGGGCATTTAGCAATCAGCCCCAGCATTTT. It encodes CASRGAFSNQPQHF.

Concerning this clonotype itself: In this CDR3 the conserved last residue, phenylalanine or tryptophan, is missing, so a read error is likely. The DNA is left out, because the CDR3 cannot be placed on it with certainty; the CDR3 is given as TCRdb lists it. The chain employs TRBV4-2 and TRBJ2-1; the DNA was not used to check the table's D call, TRBD1. Germline V gene data show CDR1 as LGHNA and CDR2 as YNFKEQ. 18 amino acids form the CDR3, both terminal residues included. The CDR3 reads CASSQRINRAQEENERFS.

About this clonotype: At one of its ends the junction is not consistent with the germline gene, which may arise from a read error. The V gene is TRBV6-2 or TRBV6-3, the J gene TRBJ2-7, with D maybe TRBD1 (7 bases). The CDR3 is 17 residues long. Germline V CDR1 and CDR2: MNHEY, SVGEGT. This CDR3 is CASSYPSNRGRRDDQYF. CDR3 DNA: TGTGCTAGCAGTTATCCCTCCAACAGGGGCAGGAGGGACGATCAGTACTTC.

CDR3 amino acids: CTPVGGLDLDTQYF. The CDR3 nucleotides are TGCACTCCCGTAGGCGGACTAGATCTAGATACGCAGTATTTT. The genes are TRBV20-1 and TRBJ2-3; 7 bases align to TRBD2. Germline V gene sequence: CDR1 DFQATT, CDR2 SNEGSKA (reference sequence). The CDR3 is made up of 14 amino acids.

About this clonotype itself: A junction end diverges from the germline sequence, so it may reflect a read error. CDR3 residues: CANSLGHNPPLHF. The CDR3 bases are TGTGCCAACAGCTTGGGCCATAATCCACCCCTCCACTTT. The chain is built from TRBV5-6 and TRBJ1-6; D remains unclear. CDR3 size: 13 residues. CDR1 and CDR2 (germline): SGHDT, YYEEEE.

The chain couples TRBV7-2 to TRBJ2-7, with D maybe TRBD1 (5 bases). The CDR3 runs 13 residues. Trimming took off 4 bases at V and 7 bases at J, with 14 bases between the two ends. Germline CDR1 and CDR2: SGHTA and FQGNSA. CDR3 loop: CASSSQGSWEQYF. The CDR3 DNA reads TGTGCCAGCAGCTCTCAGGGTAGTTGGGAGCAGTACTTC. Full variable domain (missing parts from reference TRBV7-2 and TRBJ2-7): GAGVSQSPSNKVTEKGKDVELRCDPISGHTALYWYRQSLGQGLEFLIYFQGNSAPDKSGLPSDRFSAERTGGSVSTLTIQRTQQEDSAVYLCASSSQGSWEQYFGPGTRLTVT.

This sequence joins TRBV14 and TRBJ1-5; D gene uncertain. Trimming took off 2 bases at V and 5 bases at J, with 10 bases between the two ends. The CDR3 contains 14 residues. In germline, CDR1 is SGHDN, CDR2 FVKESK. The chain's CDR3 is CASSQRVGDQPQHF. CDR3 DNA: TGTGCCAGCAGCCAAAGGGTTGGCGATCAGCCCCAGCATTTT.

The J gene is TRBJ2-1, the V gene TRBV5-6; 11 nucleotides align to TRBD2. With 2 bases clipped from V and 10 bases from J, the junction kept 8 bases outside the gene matches. This CDR3 spans 15 amino acids. Germline loops: CDR1 SGHDT, CDR2 YYEEEE. The CDR3 DNA reads as TGTGCCAGCAGCTTCTTAGCGGGGGGGCTACAAGAGCAGTTCTTC. Translation gives CASSFLAGGLQEQFF.

The sample holds one count of this clonotype. The chain uses TRBV5-5 and TRBJ1-1; D is ambiguous. In germline, CDR1 is SGHKS, CDR2 YYEKEE (reference sequence). CDR3 length equals 15 residues. The CDR3: CARSLEGFELTEAFF. DNA of the CDR3: TGTGCAAGAAGTCTGGAAGGATTTGAACTCACTGAAGCTTTCTTT.

This clonotype was detected a few times. A much larger clone lies a single base off, so this may be a read error. This chain links TRBV12-3 or TRBV12-4 with TRBJ2-3; weak D call: TRBD1 (6 bases). The CDR3 spans 13 residues. The CDR3 nucleotides read TGTGCCAACAGTGCAGGGGAATTAGATACGCAGTATTTT. Encoded protein: CANSAGELDTQYF.

The chain combines TRBV12-3 or TRBV12-4 with TRBJ1-5; D remains unclear. V lost 8 bases and J lost 7, with 18 bases in between. The CDR3 contains 14 residues. CDR3 in DNA: TGTGCCAGCGGACCGTGGCCTCGGACCCAGCCCCAGCATTTT. Its translation is CASGPWPRTQPQHF.

Turning to this clonotype: The junction departs from the called germline gene at one end, perhaps through a read error. The V call is TRBV20-1, the J call TRBJ2-1; the match to TRBD2 covers 8 bases. Germline V gene sequence: CDR1 DFQATT, CDR2 SNEGSKA (reference sequence). CDR3 length: 14 amino acids. CDR3 coding DNA: TGTAGTGCTAGTTCCCCGACTAGCGCCTATGAGCAGTTCTTC. Translated, it gives CSASSPTSAYEQFF.

On this clonotype itself: One end of the junction is discordant with germline, which a read error may explain. The CDR3: CASSLDRYTEALF. As DNA, the CDR3 is TGTGCCAGCAGCTTGGACCGTTACACTGAAGCTCTCTTT. The chain uses TRBV11-2 and TRBJ1-1, with D unresolved. The CDR3 runs to 13 residues. The germline gives CDR1 SGHAT, CDR2 FQNNGV.

Of note for this clonotype: The germline gene is not matched at one end of the junction; a read error may be the cause. The J gene is TRBJ2-7, the V gene TRBV11-3, with TRBD1 matching over 8 bases. The germline V gene encodes CDR1 SGHNT and CDR2 YENEEA. There are 14 residues in the CDR3. This CDR3 is CASSPTTGEYVQYF. CDR3 sequence (DNA): TGTGCCAGCAGCCCGACGACAGGGGAGTACGTGCAGTACTTC.

Concerning this clonotype itself: One end of the junction does not line up with germline, which may come from a read error. The rearrangement links TRBV11-2 to TRBJ2-3; 11 positions agree with TRBD1. In germline, CDR1 is SGHAT, CDR2 FQNNGV. This CDR3 comprises 16 residues. The CDR3: CASNTRTGGGTGTQYF. The CDR3 DNA sequence: TGTGCCAGCAACACGCGGACAGGGGGCGGCACAGGTACGCAGTATTTT.

The V and J genes are TRBV28 and TRBJ1-1; D possibly corresponds to TRBD1 (5 bases). Deletions cut 3 bases from V and 0 bases from J, with 17 bases between. The CDR3 is 17 residues long. Germline V gene sequence: CDR1 MDHEN, CDR2 SYDVKM. CDR3 sequence: CASSFLQGRNLNTEAFF. CDR3 coding DNA: TGTGCCAGCAGTTTCCTCCAGGGACGTAACTTGAACACTGAAGCTTTCTTT.

With respect to this clonotype: A read error may explain this, as a much larger clone is one base away. V usage is TRBV30 and J usage is TRBJ1-5; D remains unclear. From germline, CDR1 is GTSNPN and CDR2 SVGIG (reference sequence). The CDR3 sequence is 14 residues long. DNA of the CDR3: TGTTCCTGGAGTCCGTGGGATAGCAATCAGCCCCAGCATTTT. Protein: CSWSPWDSNQPQHF.

This clonotype was seen a handful of times. It may be a read error: a sequence one base away is much more abundant. The rearrangement joins TRBV20-1 to TRBJ1-1; D not resolved. Per the germline V gene, CDR1 is DFQATT and CDR2 is SNEGSKA (reference sequence). This CDR3 is 11 amino acids long. In DNA form, the CDR3 reads TGCAGTGCTTGTCGAGACACTGAAGTTTTCTTT. It specifies CSACRDTEVFF.

V gene TRBV2 combines with J gene TRBJ2-7, with D uncertain. Per the germline V gene, CDR1 is SNHLY and CDR2 is FYNNEI. V was pared by 2 bases and J by 3 bases, with 8 bases between. The length of the CDR3 is 13 residues. CDR3 region: CASSESQNYEQYF. DNA for the CDR3: TGTGCCAGCAGTGAAAGCCAGAACTACGAGCAGTACTTC.

This chain connects TRBV20-1 to TRBJ1-2; 8 bases map to TRBD1. CDR3 length: 15 residues. CDR1 DFQATT and CDR2 SNEGSKA come from the germline V gene (reference sequence). V dropped 1 base and J dropped 5; count of bases not matched to a gene: 9. CDR3 region: CSARGWAGGDYGYTF. The CDR3 DNA follows: TGCAGTGCTAGAGGCTGGGCAGGGGGCGATTATGGCTACACCTTC.

As concerns this clonotype: Without the conserved terminal phenylalanine or tryptophan, this CDR3 likely stems from a read error. The genes are TRBV11-1 and TRBJ2-7, with a possible D match to TRBD2 (6 bases). Germline-derived CDR1 and CDR2 are SGHAT and FQDESV (reference sequence). This CDR3 is 15 amino acids long. CDR3 in DNA: TGTGGCAGCAGCATAGAGTCCACCGGGACTCGGGAGCAGTACTTA. This gives the protein CGSSIESTGTREQYL.

This chain connects TRBV6-5 to TRBJ1-2; TRBD1 matches at 8 bases. V was pared by 6 bases and J by 4 bases, with 13 bases of the junction left unmatched. The CDR3 runs 16 residues. Per germline, CDR1 MNHEY and CDR2 SVGAGI. The CDR3 DNA reads as TGTGCCAGCAGGTACGACAGGGGTGGTACTACCTATGGCTACACCTTC. It translates to CASRYDRGGTTYGYTF.

Turning to this clonotype: One end of the junction varies from germline; a read error may be responsible. V is TRBV20-1 and J is TRBJ2-1; D possibly corresponds to TRBD2 (6 bases). Germline loops: CDR1 DFQATT, CDR2 SNEGSKA (reference sequence). This CDR3 contains 14 residues. In nucleotides, the CDR3 is TGCAGTGCTAGTTCCCCGACTAGTGTCTATGAGCAGTCCTTC. It translates to CSASSPTSVYEQSF.

Comments on this clonotype: A junction end diverges from the germline sequence, so it may reflect a read error. The chain combines TRBV11-2 with TRBJ2-1; 9 bases map to TRBD2. Germline CDR1 and CDR2: SGHAT and FQNNGV. The CDR3 spans 16 residues. This CDR3 reads CASSQVLAGNDDEQFF. Written as DNA, the CDR3 is TGTGCTAGCAGCCAAGTCCTAGCGGGAAATGACGATGAGCAGTTCTTC.

On this clonotype: Compared with germline, one end of the junction differs, possibly owing to a read error. This chain links TRBV4-2 with TRBJ2-1; 10 bases align to TRBD2. This CDR3 spans 18 amino acids. Germline V gives CDR1 LGHNA, CDR2 YNFKEQ. CDR3 bases: TGTACCAGCAGCCAACACCCTCATAGCGGGGGGACCTACAATGAGGAGTTCTTC. This codes for CTSSQHPHSGGTYNEEFF.

Note on this clonotype: At one end the junction does not follow the germline gene, possibly because of a read error. The chain employs TRBV6-5 and TRBJ1-2; tentative D call: TRBD1 (5 bases). CDR3 length: 14 amino acids. Germline V CDR1 and CDR2: MNHEY, SVGAGI. In DNA, the CDR3 is TGTGCCAGGAGTCGGGTGACAGCTAACTATGGCTACGCCTTC. Protein product: CARSRVTANYGYAF.

This clonotype occurred many times. The chain joins TRBV20-1 to TRBJ2-3; D is uncertain. Trimming cost V 1 base and J 0 bases, with 11 bases left between them. The CDR3 has 15 amino acids. CDR1 is DFQATT and CDR2 is SNEGSKA in the germline V gene (reference sequence). CDR3 bases: TGCAGTGCTAGAGTATACGGGTCTAGCACAGATACGCAGTATTTT. The encoded protein is CSARVYGSSTDTQYF.